This paragraph reports one TCR beta chain. These data are taken from a study of blood T cell repertoires in COVID-19. Study information: Sample material is recorded as cDNA or gDNA derived from T cells, B-cell-depleted T cells, or PBMCs.

The protocol was immunoSEQ multiplex PCR, while the TCRdb copy is restricted to in-frame clones and leaves out a portion. The sample has about 140,000 clones; around four fifths are singletons. The germline V gene encodes CDR1 SGHRS and CDR2 YFSETQ. The CDR3 totals 18 residues. After removal of 5 bases from V and 2 bases from J, the junction contained 14 bases not matched to a gene. The V and J genes are TRBV5-1 and TRBJ2-3, with TRBD2 matching over 10 bases. The sequencing input was peripheral blood. The clonotype originates from a woman of 80 years or more with acute or convalescent COVID-19. The CDR3 here is CASRFSGGLPGPTDTQYF. The CDR3, as DNA: TGCGCCAGCAGATTTAGCGGGGGGCTTCCGGGCCCCACAGATACGCAGTATTTT.